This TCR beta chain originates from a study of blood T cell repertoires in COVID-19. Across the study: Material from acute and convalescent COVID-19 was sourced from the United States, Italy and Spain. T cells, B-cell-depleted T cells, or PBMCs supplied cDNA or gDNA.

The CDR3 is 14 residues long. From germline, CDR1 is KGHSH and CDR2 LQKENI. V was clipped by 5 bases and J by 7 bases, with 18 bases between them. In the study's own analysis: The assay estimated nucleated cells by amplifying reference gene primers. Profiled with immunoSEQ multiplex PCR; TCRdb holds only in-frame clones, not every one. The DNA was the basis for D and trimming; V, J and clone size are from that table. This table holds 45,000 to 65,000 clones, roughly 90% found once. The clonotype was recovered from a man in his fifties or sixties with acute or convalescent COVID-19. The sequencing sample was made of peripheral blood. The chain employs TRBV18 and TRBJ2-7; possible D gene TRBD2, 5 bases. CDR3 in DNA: TGTGCCAGCTCATCGAGTGGGCTACTAGGGGAGCAGTACTTC. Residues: CASSSSGLLGEQYF.